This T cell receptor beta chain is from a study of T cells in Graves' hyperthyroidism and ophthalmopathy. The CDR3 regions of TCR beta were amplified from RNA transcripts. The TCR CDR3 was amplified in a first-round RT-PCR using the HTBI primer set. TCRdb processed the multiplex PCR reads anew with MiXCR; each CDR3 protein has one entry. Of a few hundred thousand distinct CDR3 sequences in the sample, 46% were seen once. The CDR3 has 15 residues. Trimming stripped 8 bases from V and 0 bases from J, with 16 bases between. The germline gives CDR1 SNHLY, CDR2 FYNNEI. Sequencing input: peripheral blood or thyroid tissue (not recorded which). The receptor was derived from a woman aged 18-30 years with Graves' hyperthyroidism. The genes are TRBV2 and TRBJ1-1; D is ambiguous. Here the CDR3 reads CASPPTEDMNTEAFF. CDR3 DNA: TGTGCCAGCCCACCCACGGAAGACATGAACACTGAAGCTTTCTTT.